This T cell receptor (beta chain) was documented in a study of identical twins' blood T cells. Whole-study results and caveats: Mainly, cloneset size products determined shared clonotypes, twins included.

In this sample, this clonotype turned up a few times. Its antigen is unidentified. TCRdb passed the 5' RACE reads through MiXCR, listing each CDR3 protein once. Among about 370,000 distinct CDR3 sequences listed, about 28% were seen once. All three twin pairs grew up together with likely shared infections and vaccines. This receptor was obtained from a woman aged 18-49 years in good health. The sequenced sample was PBMCs.

In nucleotides, the CDR3 is TGTGCCAGCAGCTTATTCCGCACAGATACGCAGTATTTT. Encoded protein: CASSLFRTDTQYF. The chain has TRBV11-3 and TRBJ2-3; no reliable D call. The V and J ends lost 2 bases and 1 base respectively, with 4 bases between them. Germline loops: CDR1 SGHNT, CDR2 YENEEA. This CDR3 is 13 amino acids long.